The rows below give T cell receptor beta chains drawn from one sample of a study of T cell responses to AZD1222 COVID-19 vaccine. Profiling relied on immunoSEQ multiplex PCR, and the TCRdb table lists in-frame clones only, not all of them. The repertoire has roughly 82,000 clones, roughly 84% of them found once; the top ten carry 13%. Here the sequenced sample was peripheral blood, taken on day 0 of AZD1222 vaccination. The receptor source for this set is an adult in good health. The CDR3 runs from the conserved cysteine through the conserved F or W. Fields, in order: J gene, clone size, V gene, D gene, CDR3 protein, CDR3 DNA. D genes are given only for firm matches. Clone size appears in some rows only: once, few, many, or a class for an expanded clone.

j_call: TRBJ1-4
clone_size: NA
v_call: TRBV27
d_call: NA
cdr3_aa: CASSLLGGREEKLFF
cdr3_nt: TGTGCCAGCAGTTTATTGGGGGGAAGAGAGGAAAAACTGTTTTTT

j_call: TRBJ2-7
clone_size: NA
v_call: TRBV5-6
d_call: NA
cdr3_aa: CASSPTPRLGLSSEQYF
cdr3_nt: TGTGCCAGCAGCCCTACCCCCCGGCTCGGTCTGAGCAGCGAGCAGTACTTC

j_call: TRBJ2-7
clone_size: few
v_call: TRBV6-5
d_call: NA
cdr3_aa: CASSYRGPGEQYF
cdr3_nt: TGTGCCAGCAGTTACCGGGGGCCGGGGGAGCAGTACTTC

j_call: TRBJ1-1
clone_size: NA
v_call: TRBV20-1
d_call: NA
cdr3_aa: CSAQQAEAFF
cdr3_nt: TGCAGTGCCCAACAGGCTGAAGCTTTCTTT

j_call: TRBJ2-3
clone_size: NA
v_call: TRBV10-3
d_call: TRBD2
cdr3_aa: CAISGGTSGGAHTQYF
cdr3_nt: TGTGCCATCAGTGGGGGCACTAGCGGGGGGGCGCATACGCAGTATTTT

j_call: TRBJ2-5
clone_size: NA
v_call: TRBV29-1
d_call: NA
cdr3_aa: CSVEWQVQETQYF
cdr3_nt: TGCAGCGTTGAGTGGCAGGTCCAAGAGACCCAGTACTTC

j_call: TRBJ1-2
clone_size: NA
v_call: TRBV7-2
d_call: TRBD1
cdr3_aa: CASSSWTGLRRGYTF
cdr3_nt: TGTGCCAGCAGCTCCTGGACAGGGTTGCGGCGAGGCTACACCTTC

j_call: TRBJ2-4
clone_size: NA
v_call: TRBV5-4
d_call: NA
cdr3_aa: CASSLDTGNIQYF
cdr3_nt: TGTGCCAGCAGCTTGGACACAGGGAACATTCAGTACTTC

j_call: TRBJ1-1
clone_size: NA
v_call: TRBV7-5
d_call: NA
cdr3_aa: CARSPAGENTEAFF
cdr3_nt: TGTGCCAGAAGCCCCGCGGGGGAGAACACTGAAGCTTTCTTT

j_call: TRBJ1-2
clone_size: NA
v_call: TRBV20-1
d_call: NA
cdr3_aa: CSAPLTRDTF
cdr3_nt: TGCAGTGCCCCCTTAACACGCGACACCTTC

j_call: TRBJ2-5
clone_size: NA
v_call: TRBV7-2
d_call: TRBD2
cdr3_aa: CASSLSNGGQETQYF
cdr3_nt: TGTGCCAGCAGCTTATCAAACGGGGGGCAAGAGACCCAGTACTTC

j_call: TRBJ1-2
clone_size: NA
v_call: TRBV7-2
d_call: TRBD1
cdr3_aa: CASSQGQSNYGYTF
cdr3_nt: TGTGCCAGCAGCCAGGGACAGAGTAACTATGGCTACACCTTC

j_call: TRBJ2-7
clone_size: NA
v_call: TRBV5-1
d_call: NA
cdr3_aa: CASSLGTRGSSYEQYF
cdr3_nt: TGCGCCAGCAGCTTGGGTACCCGGGGATCCTCCTACGAGCAGTACTTC

j_call: TRBJ1-1
clone_size: few
v_call: TRBV5-5
d_call: NA
cdr3_aa: CASSLVWGRGTEAFF
cdr3_nt: TGTGCCAGCAGCTTGGTCTGGGGGCGCGGCACTGAAGCTTTCTTT

j_call: TRBJ2-7
clone_size: NA
v_call: TRBV7-2
d_call: NA
cdr3_aa: CASSRRGDGSYEQYF
cdr3_nt: TGTGCCAGCAGCCGCAGGGGTGACGGCTCCTACGAGCAGTACTTC

j_call: TRBJ2-3
clone_size: NA
v_call: TRBV6-5
d_call: TRBD2
cdr3_aa: CASGRSGASTDTQYF
cdr3_nt: TGTGCCAGCGGACGAAGCGGGGCGAGCACAGATACGCAGTATTTT

j_call: TRBJ1-2
clone_size: NA
v_call: TRBV19
d_call: NA
cdr3_aa: CASTPTRSRGGANGYTF
cdr3_nt: TGTGCCAGTACCCCTACGAGGAGCCGTGGGGGGGCGAATGGCTACACCTTC

j_call: TRBJ2-1
clone_size: NA
v_call: TRBV7-9
d_call: NA
cdr3_aa: CASSLGADNEQFF
cdr3_nt: TGTGCCAGCAGCTTAGGGGCAGACAATGAGCAGTTCTTC

j_call: TRBJ2-2
clone_size: NA
v_call: TRBV7-9
d_call: TRBD2
cdr3_aa: CASSKLAGEMNTGELFF
cdr3_nt: TGTGCCAGCAGTAAGTTAGCGGGGGAGATGAACACCGGGGAGCTGTTTTTT

j_call: TRBJ2-7
clone_size: NA
v_call: TRBV5-4
d_call: NA
cdr3_aa: CASSSGGRAWEYF
cdr3_nt: TGTGCCAGCAGCTCCGGCGGACGGGCCTGGGAGTACTTC

j_call: TRBJ2-3
clone_size: NA
v_call: TRBV27
d_call: TRBD2
cdr3_aa: CASSERLAETPSFTDTQYF
cdr3_nt: TGTGCCAGCAGTGAAAGACTAGCGGAGACACCTAGCTTCACAGATACGCAGTATTTT

j_call: TRBJ1-6
clone_size: NA
v_call: TRBV15
d_call: NA
cdr3_aa: CATSRAQSYNSPLHF
cdr3_nt: TGTGCCACCAGCAGAGCCCAGTCCTATAATTCACCCCTCCACTTT

j_call: TRBJ2-7
clone_size: NA
v_call: TRBV6-4
d_call: NA
cdr3_aa: CASSEARNSLYEQYF
cdr3_nt: TGTGCCAGCAGTGAAGCCCGAAACAGCCTCTACGAGCAGTACTTC

j_call: TRBJ2-1
clone_size: NA
v_call: TRBV5-1
d_call: TRBD2
cdr3_aa: CASSLGGLAGFREQFF
cdr3_nt: TGCGCCAGCAGCTTGGGAGGATTAGCGGGGTTTCGTGAGCAGTTCTTC

j_call: TRBJ2-7
clone_size: NA
v_call: TRBV28
d_call: NA
cdr3_aa: CASSSLEARGRNEQYF
cdr3_nt: TGTGCCAGCAGTTCCCTCGAGGCCAGGGGCCGGAACGAGCAGTACTTC

j_call: TRBJ1-1
clone_size: once
v_call: TRBV24-1
d_call: NA
cdr3_aa: CATRNSGGGDTEAFF
cdr3_nt: TGTGCCACCAGAAATTCGGGAGGGGGGGACACTGAAGCTTTCTTT

j_call: TRBJ1-1
clone_size: NA
v_call: TRBV7-9
d_call: NA
cdr3_aa: CASSWSWVAFF
cdr3_nt: TGTGCCAGCAGCTGGAGTTGGGTAGCTTTCTTT

j_call: TRBJ1-1
clone_size: NA
v_call: TRBV24-1
d_call: NA
cdr3_aa: CATSERGREAFF
cdr3_nt: TGTGCCACCAGTGAAAGAGGACGCGAGGCTTTCTTT

j_call: TRBJ1-2
clone_size: few
v_call: TRBV5-5
d_call: NA
cdr3_aa: CASSSVGGTYGYTF
cdr3_nt: TGTGCCAGCAGCTCAGTGGGCGGAACCTATGGCTACACCTTC

j_call: TRBJ1-2
clone_size: NA
v_call: TRBV19
d_call: TRBD1
cdr3_aa: CASSMSQGANYGYTF
cdr3_nt: TGTGCCAGTAGTATGTCCCAGGGGGCAAACTATGGCTACACCTTC

j_call: TRBJ2-3
clone_size: NA
v_call: TRBV27
d_call: NA
cdr3_aa: CASSWAGTDTQYF
cdr3_nt: TGTGCCAGCAGTTGGGCGGGGACAGATACGCAGTATTTT

j_call: TRBJ1-6
clone_size: few
v_call: TRBV19
d_call: NA
cdr3_aa: CASAPGSNYNSPLHF
cdr3_nt: TGTGCCAGCGCCCCGGGGTCCAACTATAATTCACCCCTCCACTTT

j_call: TRBJ1-6
clone_size: NA
v_call: TRBV27
d_call: NA
cdr3_aa: CASSRTESPLHF
cdr3_nt: TGTGCCAGCAGTCGAACAGAATCACCCCTCCACTTT

j_call: TRBJ1-5
clone_size: NA
v_call: TRBV2
d_call: TRBD1
cdr3_aa: CASSVQGGQPQHF
cdr3_nt: TGTGCCAGCAGTGTACAGGGGGGTCAGCCCCAGCATTTT

j_call: TRBJ2-5
clone_size: once
v_call: TRBV5-1
d_call: TRBD2
cdr3_aa: CASSRGTSGGAETQYF
cdr3_nt: TGCGCCAGCAGTCGAGGGACTAGCGGGGGGGCGGAGACCCAGTACTTC

j_call: TRBJ2-3
clone_size: once
v_call: TRBV12-3/TRBV12-4
d_call: TRBD1
cdr3_aa: CATRRQGADTQYF
cdr3_nt: TGTGCCACCCGGAGACAGGGTGCAGATACGCAGTATTTT

j_call: TRBJ1-5
clone_size: NA
v_call: TRBV2
d_call: NA
cdr3_aa: CASSLLQGLGNQPQHF
cdr3_nt: TGTGCCAGCAGCCTGTTACAGGGTCTGGGCAATCAGCCCCAGCATTTT

j_call: TRBJ2-1
clone_size: NA
v_call: TRBV6-2/TRBV6-3
d_call: NA
cdr3_aa: CASTPRTPSYNEQFF
cdr3_nt: TGTGCCAGCACCCCTCGGACTCCTTCCTACAATGAGCAGTTCTTC

j_call: TRBJ2-2
clone_size: NA
v_call: TRBV2
d_call: NA
cdr3_aa: CASSGLAFPNTGELFF
cdr3_nt: TGTGCCAGCAGTGGGCTAGCGTTCCCCAACACCGGAGAGCTGTTTTTT